This T cell receptor beta chain originates from a study of T cell changes during pregnancy in multiple sclerosis. Generated by immunoSEQ multiplex PCR, the TCRdb table keeps only in-frame clones and is missing some. The table includes 120,000 or so clones, approximately 93% detected once. This CDR3 has 13 amino acids. The germline V gene encodes CDR1 MNHNS and CDR2 SASEGT. V lost 4 bases and J 3 bases, leaving 7 bases between the germline ends. This clonotype was obtained from a female donor with multiple sclerosis, enrolled in a pregnancy study. The source was peripheral blood, collected before pregnancy. The chain employs TRBV6-1 and TRBJ1-5; D is uncertain. The CDR3 is CASSGQFNQPQHF. CDR3 in DNA: TGTGCCAGCAGTGGGCAGTTCAATCAGCCCCAGCATTTT.